A selection of T cell receptor beta chains follows, all from one sample in a study of T cell repertoires in cytomegalovirus infection. TCRdb processed the reads anew with MiXCR; each CDR3 protein has one entry. The data contain some 70,000 distinct CDR3 sequences, around 21% of them seen just once; the ten biggest clones take up around 77%. The antigens these receptors bind are not known. The sequenced material came from PBMCs, sequenced either directly or after in vitro stimulation (not recorded which). The receptors here all came from a human donor in good health (CMV status not recorded). Some clones in this sample may be carry-over from other donors' samples. The CDR3 runs from the conserved cysteine through the conserved F or W. D genes are given only for firm matches. Size is stated for part of the rows, as once, few or many counts, or as a class when the clone is expanded.

TRBV20-1	.	TRBD2	TRBJ2-1	CSARGGTRLAGSSSYNEQFF	TGCAGTGCCAGGGGGGGTACGCGGCTAGCGGGATCGAGCTCCTACAATGAGCAGTTCTTC
TRBV28	.	.	TRBJ1-2	CASSPAWIDYGYTF	TGTGCCAGCAGTCCCGCGTGGATCGACTATGGCTACACCTTC
TRBV12-3/TRBV12-4	.	.	TRBJ2-3	CASSFGAGSTDTQYF	TGTGCCAGCAGTTTCGGTGCAGGGAGCACAGATACGCAGTATTTT
TRBV12-3/TRBV12-4	.	TRBD2	TRBJ2-1	CASSLNREVNEQFF	TGTGCCAGCAGTTTAAATCGGGAGGTCAATGAGCAGTTCTTC
TRBV5-5	.	.	TRBJ1-1	CASSPTGIEAFF	TGTGCCAGCAGCCCAACAGGGATTGAAGCTTTCTTT
TRBV4-1	few	.	TRBJ2-7	CASSQDPPFYEQYF	TGCGCCAGCAGCCAAGATCCCCCTTTCTACGAGCAGTACTTC
TRBV6-6	few	TRBD1	TRBJ2-6	CASTGTGGSGANVLTF	TGTGCCAGTACCGGGACAGGGGGATCTGGGGCCAACGTCCTGACTTTC
TRBV11-2	.	.	TRBJ2-5	CASSLRPPSARQTQYF	TGTGCCAGCAGCTTACGGCCGCCTTCCGCAAGACAGACCCAGTACTTC
TRBV10-3	.	.	TRBJ2-5	CAISDVDNQETQYF	TGTGCCATCAGTGACGTGGACAACCAAGAGACCCAGTACTTC
TRBV20-1	.	TRBD1	TRBJ2-1	CSAPQATGSPHNEQFF	TGCAGTGCTCCCCAAGCGACAGGGAGTCCCCACAATGAGCAGTTCTTC
TRBV6-2/TRBV6-3	few	TRBD2	TRBJ2-3	CASSTTSGSTDTQYF	TGTGCCAGCAGTACGACTAGCGGTAGCACAGATACGCAGTATTTT
TRBV5-1	.	TRBD1	TRBJ1-2	CASSLTGTEPYGYTF	TGCGCCAGCAGCTTAACCGGGACAGAACCCTATGGCTACACCTTC
TRBV7-9	many	TRBD1	TRBJ2-5	CASSRGTAETQYF	TGTGCCAGCAGCCGTGGGACAGCAGAGACCCAGTACTTC
TRBV7-9	.	.	TRBJ2-3	CASSLAERTTDTQYF	TGTGCCAGCAGCTTAGCGGAGAGAACAACAGATACGCAGTATTTT
TRBV4-3	.	.	TRBJ2-3	CASSVSGPDTQYF	TGCGCCAGCAGCGTTTCGGGGCCAGATACGCAGTATTTT
TRBV25-1	few	.	TRBJ2-5	CASSGRYWGAQETQYF	TGTGCCAGCAGTGGACGATACTGGGGGGCCCAAGAGACCCAGTACTTC
TRBV9	.	.	TRBJ2-2	CASSIRGNTGELFF	TGTGCCAGCAGCATCCGGGGGAACACCGGGGAGCTGTTTTTT
TRBV7-2	.	TRBD2	TRBJ2-3	CASSLGGTSGYTDTQYF	TGTGCCAGCAGCTTAGGAGGGACTAGCGGGTACACAGATACGCAGTATTTT
TRBV29-1	few	.	TRBJ1-4	CSGRLLGEKLFF	TGCAGCGGGCGACTCCTCGGGGAAAAACTGTTTTTT
TRBV7-9	.	.	TRBJ1-1	CASSSVDSPLF	TGTGCCAGCAGCTCCGTTGACAGCCCGTTATTT
TRBV6-2/TRBV6-3	.	.	TRBJ2-7	CASGQIYEQYF	TGTGCCAGCGGACAGATCTACGAGCAGTACTTC
TRBV7-2	many	.	TRBJ2-1	CASSSQGVGEQFF	TGTGCCAGCAGCTCTCAAGGGGTAGGGGAGCAGTTCTTC
TRBV28	.	.	TRBJ2-5	CASSGGPSRETQYF	TGTGCCAGCAGCGGGGGGCCATCAAGAGAGACCCAGTACTTC
TRBV19	.	.	TRBJ1-5	CASSIDRGRPQHF	TGTGCCAGTAGTATAGATCGGGGACGGCCCCAGCATTTT
TRBV18	few	.	TRBJ1-6	CASSPLAGRDSPLHF	TGTGCCAGCTCACCCTTAGCGGGGAGAGATTCACCCCTCCACTTT
TRBV5-4	few	.	TRBJ2-4	CASSLAGGTAKNIQYF	TGTGCCAGCAGCTTGGCCGGGGGTACAGCCAAAAACATTCAGTACTTC
TRBV6-2/TRBV6-3	.	.	TRBJ2-3	CASSLGNTQYF	TGTGCCAGCAGTCTAGGGAATACGCAGTATTTT
TRBV4-3	.	TRBD1	TRBJ1-2	CASSQDGQGGYGYTF	TGCGCCAGCAGCCAAGACGGACAGGGGGGCTATGGCTACACCTTC
TRBV5-1	many	TRBD2	TRBJ2-5	CASSSGTSGPETQYF	TGCGCCAGCAGCTCCGGGACTAGCGGGCCAGAGACCCAGTACTTC
TRBV6-2/TRBV6-3	once	.	TRBJ1-5	CASSYSSYQPQHF	TGTGCCAGCAGTTACTCCAGTTATCAGCCCCAGCATTTT
TRBV24-1	.	.	TRBJ2-1	CATSAPGTSFGQFF	TGTGCCACCAGTGCCCCCGGGACTTCTTTCGGGCAGTTCTTC
TRBV7-2	.	.	TRBJ2-7	CASSAGQRSSEQYF	TGTGCCAGCAGCGCGGGACAAAGATCCTCCGAGCAGTACTTC
TRBV19	.	.	TRBJ2-2	CASSLSRTNTGELFF	TGTGCCAGTAGTCTTAGCCGTACGAACACCGGGGAGCTGTTTTTT